This TCR beta chain emerged from a study of cytomegalovirus exposure and HLA in healthy donors. Researchers ran the PCR with 60 Vbeta and 13 Jbeta primers. TCRdb keeps only in-frame clones here, not all; method: immunoSEQ multiplex PCR. The sample holds 130,000 or so clones, around four fifths seen once. The CDR3 has 17 amino acids. As to this clone: Its antigen is unidentified.

Notes on the study in general: Analyses of presence and absence presupposed an approximately uniform sequencing depth across donors. In vitro checks showed that a few CMV-associated chains really do target CMV antigens. In the analysis, some V segments, TRBV6-2 and TRBV6-3 included, were excluded as indistinguishable.

This TCR derives from a female donor in good health and CMV-seronegative. The chain combines TRBV21-1 with TRBJ1-2. TRBV21-1 is flagged as a pseudogene. The specimen was PBMCs. The CDR3 protein is CASSKGTVREKGFGYTF. The CDR3 nucleotides are TGTGCCAGCAGCAAAGGAACGGTCCGGGAAAAGGGATTTGGCTACACCTTC.